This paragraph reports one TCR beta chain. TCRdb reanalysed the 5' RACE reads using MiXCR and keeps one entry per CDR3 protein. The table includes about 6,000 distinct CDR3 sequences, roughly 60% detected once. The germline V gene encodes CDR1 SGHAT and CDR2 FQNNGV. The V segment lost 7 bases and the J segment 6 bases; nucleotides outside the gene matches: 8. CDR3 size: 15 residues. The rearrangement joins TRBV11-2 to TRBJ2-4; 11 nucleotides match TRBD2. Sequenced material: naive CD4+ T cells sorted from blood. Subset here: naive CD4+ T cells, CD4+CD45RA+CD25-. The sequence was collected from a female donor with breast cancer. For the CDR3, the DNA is TGTGCCAGCAAACCAGAACTAGCGGGAGTAAACATTCAGTACTTC. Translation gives CASKPELAGVNIQYF. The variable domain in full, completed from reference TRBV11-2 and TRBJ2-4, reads EAGVAQSPRYKIIEKRQSVAFWCNPISGHATLYWYQQILGQGPKLLIQFQNNGVVDDSQLPKDRFSAERLKGVDSTLKIQPAKLEDSAVYLCASKPELAGVNIQYFGAGTRLSVL.